The 5 T cell receptor beta chains given below trace back to one sample, sequenced in a study of blood T cell repertoires in COVID-19. Sequencing was performed with immunoSEQ multiplex PCR; in TCRdb, only in-frame clones are kept and a portion is missing. The sample consists of 200,000 to 250,000 clones, 84% of them appearing once. Sequenced input: peripheral blood. These receptors were collected from a man aged 45-65 years with active or convalescent COVID-19.

The rearrangement uses TRBV10-1 and TRBJ2-1, with 7 bases lining up with TRBD2. The V gene's germline CDR1 is WNHNN and CDR2 SYGVQD (reference sequence). The CDR3 length is 12 residues. V gave up 4 bases and J gave up 8 bases; unmatched junction bases: 2. This chain's CDR3 is CASSGGGDEQFF. The CDR3 bases are TGCGCCAGCAGTGGCGGGGGTGATGAGCAGTTCTTC.

A note on this clone: Mismatch with germline at one junction end may stem from a read error. V is TRBV5-1 and J is TRBJ2-2; 8 positions match TRBD2. The V gene's germline CDR1 is SGHRS and CDR2 YFSETQ. CDR3 length: 18 amino acids. CDR3 sequence: CASSLARAGDEVHRGAVF. DNA of the CDR3: TGCGCCAGCAGCTTGGCCCGAGCGGGAGATGAGGTGCACCGGGGAGCTGTTTTT.

This chain uses TRBV19 with TRBJ1-2, with 7 nucleotides matching TRBD1. Per the germline V gene, CDR1 is LNHDA and CDR2 is SQIVND (reference sequence). The ends lost 3 bases at V and 4 bases at J; junction bases unmatched: 5. This CDR3 is built from 14 residues. CDR3 sequence (DNA): TGTGCCAGTAGTATGGCAGCAGGGGGCTATGGCTACACCTTC. Translating gives CASSMAAGGYGYTF.

This clone was seen only a few times. The chain employs TRBV5-5 and TRBJ1-2; TRBD1 might be the D (6 bases). Deletions cut 4 bases from V and 6 bases from J, with 19 bases between. Germline V gene data show CDR1 as SGHKS and CDR2 as YYEKEE (reference sequence). The CDR3 has 15 amino acids. CDR3 nucleotides: TGTGCCAGCAGCCTGACAGGAGCTACCTATGATGGCTACACCTTC. This sequence encodes CASSLTGATYDGYTF.

V and J are TRBV5-8 and TRBJ1-5, with 10 bases identical to TRBD1. Germline loops: CDR1 SGHTS, CDR2 YDEGEE. The V segment lost 4 bases and the J segment 6 bases; nucleotides outside the gene matches: 4. The CDR3 sequence is 14 residues long. CDR3 residues: CASSRDRGGQPQHF. DNA of the CDR3: TGTGCCAGCAGCCGGGACAGGGGAGGTCAGCCCCAGCATTTT.